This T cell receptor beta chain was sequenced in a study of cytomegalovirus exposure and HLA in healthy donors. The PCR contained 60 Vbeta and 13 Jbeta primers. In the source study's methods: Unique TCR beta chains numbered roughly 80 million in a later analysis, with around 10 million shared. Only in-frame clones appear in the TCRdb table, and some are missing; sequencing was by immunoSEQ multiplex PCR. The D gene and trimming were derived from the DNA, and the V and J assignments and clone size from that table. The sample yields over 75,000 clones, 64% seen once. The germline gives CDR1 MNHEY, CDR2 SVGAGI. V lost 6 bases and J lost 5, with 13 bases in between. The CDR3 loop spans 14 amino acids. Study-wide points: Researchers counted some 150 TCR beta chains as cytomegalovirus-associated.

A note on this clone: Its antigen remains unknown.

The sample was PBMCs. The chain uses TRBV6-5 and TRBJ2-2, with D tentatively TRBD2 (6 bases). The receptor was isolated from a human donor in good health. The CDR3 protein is CASREGPRTGELFF. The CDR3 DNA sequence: TGTGCCAGCAGGGAGGGACCTCGAACCGGGGAGCTGTTTTTT.